Presented here are 32 T cell receptor beta chains from one specimen sequenced in a study of blood T cell repertoires in COVID-19. Data came from immunoSEQ multiplex PCR; TCRdb stores just in-frame clones and leaves some out. This sample has about 280,000 clones, with nearly 90% found just once. Sequenced material: PBMCs or T cells enriched from blood (not recorded which). These receptors originate from a woman between 18 and 29 years old with acute COVID-19.

The rearrangement links TRBV30 to TRBJ1-5; D might be TRBD1 (5 bases). There are 13 residues in the CDR3. V lost 2 bases and J lost 6, with 11 bases in between. Germline loops: CDR1 GTSNPN, CDR2 SVGIG (reference sequence). CDR3 bases: TGTGCCTGGAGTTCGGGCAGGGCTCAGCCCCAGCATTTT. Translated, it gives CAWSSGRAQPQHF.

This clone was seen only once. J is TRBJ2-3 and V is TRBV7-2; TRBD2 aligns across 8 bases. Trimming took 1 base from V and 4 from J; bases not matched to a gene: 16. Germline CDR1 SGHTA, CDR2 FQGNSA. This CDR3 is 19 amino acids long. CDR3 protein: CASSLGGGGAGGGADTQYF. In DNA, the CDR3 is TGTGCCAGCAGCTTAGGGGGCGGCGGTGCGGGAGGTGGGGCAGATACGCAGTATTTT.

This clone was detected once. This rearrangement joins TRBV28 to TRBJ1-1, with D perhaps matching TRBD1 (5 bases). Per the germline V gene, CDR1 is MDHEN and CDR2 is SYDVKM. The V gene lost 2 bases and the J gene lost 0 bases, with 10 bases spanning the gap. This CDR3 spans 15 amino acids. In DNA form, the CDR3 reads TGTGCCAGCAGTTTAAGGGGATACATGAACACTGAAGCTTTCTTT. Residues: CASSLRGYMNTEAFF.

J is TRBJ2-1 and V is TRBV15, with D tentatively TRBD1 (6 bases). Trimming took off 4 bases at V and 2 bases at J, with 9 bases between the two ends. Germline V gives CDR1 LNHNV, CDR2 YYDKDF (reference sequence). The length of the CDR3 is 14 residues. CDR3 sequence (DNA): TGTGCCACCAGCAAACAGGGACCCTACAATGAGCAGTTCTTC. Protein: CATSKQGPYNEQFF. The full variable domain, with the rest looked up from reference TRBV15 and TRBJ2-1, is DAMVIQNPRYQVTQFGKPVTLSCSQTLNHNVMYWYQQKSSQAPKLLFHYYDKDFNNEADTPDNFQSRRPNTSFCFLDIRSPGLGDTAMYLCATSKQGPYNEQFFGPGTRLTVL.

The gene calls are TRBV7-9 and TRBJ1-3; 9 nucleotides agree with TRBD1. The CDR3 covers 15 residues. Per the germline V gene, CDR1 is SEHNR and CDR2 is FQNEAQ (reference sequence). The V and J ends lost 5 bases and 4 bases, in that order; junction bases with no gene match: 6. CDR3 in DNA: TGTGCCAGCAGCCTACAGGGGGCGTTAGGAAACACCATATATTTT. It specifies CASSLQGALGNTIYF.

The table lists this clone with many counts. V and J are TRBV4-1 and TRBJ2-3; 14 bases map to TRBD2. The germline CDR1 and CDR2 sequences are MGHRA and YSYEKL. The CDR3 consists of 20 residues. The junction had 10 bases not matched to a gene; V was cut back by 0 bases and J by 2 bases. The CDR3 sequence: CASSQDRGLAGELTTDTQYF. Here the CDR3 DNA reads TGCGCCAGCAGCCAAGATAGGGGACTAGCGGGAGAGCTTACCACAGATACGCAGTATTTT.

The V call is TRBV4-1, the J call TRBJ2-7; 7 nucleotides align to TRBD2. V shed 4 bases and J 5 bases; nucleotides not matched to a gene: 5. The CDR3 covers 13 residues. Germline CDR1 MGHRA, CDR2 YSYEKL. CDR3 DNA: TGCGCCAGCAGCCTCCGGGGGGTAGACGAGCAGTACTTC. Translating gives CASSLRGVDEQYF.

V gene TRBV28 combines with J gene TRBJ1-2; D remains unclear. The CDR3 covers 14 residues. The V gene lost 6 bases and the J gene lost 4 bases, with 15 bases spanning the gap. The germline gives CDR1 MDHEN, CDR2 SYDVKM. In DNA form, the CDR3 reads TGTGCCAGCAGAGCTACCGGGATTTTCTATGGCTACACCTTC. The encoded protein is CASRATGIFYGYTF.

The V and J genes are TRBV5-1 and TRBJ2-1; D might be TRBD2 (6 bases). The germline V gene encodes CDR1 SGHRS and CDR2 YFSETQ. This CDR3 is 16 amino acids long. V was trimmed by 2 bases and J by 7 bases, leaving 19 bases between them. The CDR3: CASSLPRDSSRNEQFF. CDR3 bases: TGCGCCAGCAGCTTACCCCGGGACTCCTCCCGGAATGAGCAGTTCTTC.

This chain links TRBV6-5 with TRBJ1-1, with no clear D. Germline CDR1 reads MNHEY; CDR2 reads SVGAGI. The CDR3 runs to 13 residues. Between the trimmed V and J ends, which lost 4 bases and 3 bases, there was a span of 9 bases. The CDR3 loop reads CASSLERYTEAFF. CDR3 nucleotide sequence: TGTGCCAGCAGTTTGGAGAGGTACACTGAAGCTTTCTTT.

The V and J genes are TRBV11-3 and TRBJ2-7; 11 bases agree with TRBD2. V trimming: 2 bases; J trimming: 1 base; junction bases outside the gene matches: 1. This CDR3 comprises 15 residues. Germline loops: CDR1 SGHNT, CDR2 YENEEA. The CDR3 sequence is CASSLTSGGSYEQYF. CDR3 nucleotides: TGTGCCAGCAGCTTAACTAGCGGGGGTTCCTACGAGCAGTACTTC.

The chain combines TRBV27 with TRBJ2-1; the match to TRBD2 covers 9 bases. With V trimmed by 0 bases and J by 5 bases, 8 bases remained unmatched. This CDR3 is built from 17 residues. The germline gives CDR1 MNHEY, CDR2 SMNVEV (reference sequence). CDR3 in amino acids: CASSLSGLLAGNNEQFF. The CDR3 nucleotides read TGTGCCAGCAGTTTATCGGGCCTGCTAGCGGGAAACAATGAGCAGTTCTTC.

Remarks on this clone: Other DNA sequences within the sample encode an identical CDR3. V is TRBV5-1 and J is TRBJ2-7; 10 nucleotides line up with TRBD2. The CDR3 consists of 14 residues. Germline lookup yields CDR1 SGHRS and CDR2 YFSETQ. J was trimmed by 4 bases and V by 1 base; bases with no gene match: 2. The CDR3 region has the DNA TGCGCCAGCAGCTTGTCTAGCGGGAGTTACGAGCAGTACTTC. This codes for CASSLSSGSYEQYF.

This chain uses TRBV24-1 with TRBJ2-1; D is uncertain. The CDR3 consists of 11 residues. Germline V CDR1 and CDR2: KGHDR, SFDVKD. Trimming stripped 4 bases from V and 7 bases from J, with 4 bases between. The CDR3 sequence: CATSDNNEQFF. For the CDR3, the DNA is TGTGCCACCAGTGACAATAATGAGCAGTTCTTC.

V is TRBV6-2 or TRBV6-3 and J is TRBJ2-1; 13 nucleotides align to TRBD2. This CDR3 is built from 15 residues. The V and J ends lost 1 base and 9 bases, in that order; junction bases with no gene match: 3. The V gene's germline CDR1 is MNHEY and CDR2 SVGEGT. The CDR3 sequence: CASSYWTSGRLEQFF. The CDR3 nucleotides read TGTGCCAGCAGTTACTGGACTAGCGGGAGACTTGAGCAGTTCTTC.

The chain recombines TRBV28 with TRBJ1-2; no clear D. Trimming removed 5 bases from V and 5 bases from J, with 15 bases in between. The CDR3 is 14 residues long. Germline V gene lookup returns CDR1 MDHEN and CDR2 SYDVKM. CDR3 region: CASSVSGLWYGYTF. In DNA form, the CDR3 reads TGTGCCAGCAGTGTCTCCGGTCTTTGGTATGGCTACACCTTC.

As for this clone: Other nucleotide sequences in the sample specify the same CDR3. The CDR3 DNA sequence: TGTGCCAGCAGCTTAGGGGGTCAGGGGAACACCGGGGAGCTGTTTTTT. Amino acid sequence: CASSLGGQGNTGELFF. V gene TRBV7-2 combines with J gene TRBJ2-2, with D maybe TRBD1 (5 bases). The CDR3 consists of 16 residues. Trimming left V 1 base short and J 1 base short, with 10 bases between. Germline loops: CDR1 SGHTA, CDR2 FQGNSA.

This chain uses TRBV11-2 with TRBJ2-1, with TRBD2 identical over 7 bases. Losses at the gene ends were 5 bases for V and 8 bases for J; bases not matched to a gene: 12. Germline lookup yields CDR1 SGHAT and CDR2 FQNNGV. The CDR3 is 15 residues long. The CDR3 here is CASSLSGGRGYEQFF. For the CDR3, the DNA is TGTGCCAGCAGCCTTTCGGGCGGGAGAGGTTATGAGCAGTTCTTC.

This clone was seen more than once but under ten times. The chain links TRBV4-3 to TRBJ2-1, with 13 bases that match TRBD2. V trimming: 1 base; J trimming: 3 bases; junction bases outside the gene matches: 0. Germline V gene sequence: CDR1 LGHNA, CDR2 YSLEER. There are 16 residues in the CDR3. The CDR3 spells CASSQGTSGSYNEQFF. Here the CDR3 DNA reads TGCGCCAGCAGCCAAGGGACTAGCGGGAGCTACAATGAGCAGTTCTTC.

This clone showed up just once. The rearrangement uses TRBV7-8 and TRBJ2-7; D unclear. The CDR3 consists of 12 residues. The V gene's germline CDR1 is SGHVS and CDR2 FQNEAQ. V lost 1 base to trimming and J lost 4 bases, with 5 bases between them. CDR3 in amino acids: CASSLVLYEQYF. The CDR3 DNA sequence: TGTGCCAGCAGCTTAGTCTTGTACGAGCAGTACTTC.

This clone was counted between two and nine times. The CDR3 does not end in the conserved phenylalanine or tryptophan, so this is likely a read error. The DNA is left out, because the CDR3 cannot be placed on it with certainty; the CDR3 is given as TCRdb lists it. The chain couples TRBV5-5 to TRBJ1-1. Germline lookup yields CDR1 SGHKS and CDR2 YYEKEE (reference sequence). A total of 12 residues make up the CDR3, ends included. CDR3 residues: CASRAGNRRIEL.

This chain links TRBV11-2 with TRBJ1-1, with 8 bases fitting TRBD1. The germline V gene encodes CDR1 SGHAT and CDR2 FQNNGV. CDR3 length: 15 amino acids. Unmatched junction bases numbered 1, after V lost 1 base and J lost 0 bases. CDR3 nucleotides: TGTGCCAGCAGCTTAGGACAGGGGATGAACACTGAAGCTTTCTTT. It specifies CASSLGQGMNTEAFF.

The chain carries TRBV28 and TRBJ2-2; TRBD2 matches 10 bases. This CDR3 has 17 residues. V shed 8 bases, J shed 6 bases, and the junction held 15 bases outside the gene matches. Germline V gene sequence: CDR1 MDHEN, CDR2 SYDVKM. The DNA for the CDR3 is TGTGCCAGCGAAACCGAGACCCTAGCGGGAGCGTCCGGGGAGCTGTTTTTT. It translates to CASETETLAGASGELFF.

The chain joins TRBV5-5 to TRBJ2-7, with no clear D. Germline V gives CDR1 SGHKS, CDR2 YYEKEE (reference sequence). CDR3 length: 15 amino acids. The V gene lost 1 base and the J gene lost 3 bases, with 14 bases spanning the gap. Here the CDR3 reads CASSLSAAALYEQYF. In DNA form, the CDR3 reads TGTGCCAGCAGCTTGTCGGCGGCCGCCCTCTACGAGCAGTACTTC.

The chain is built from TRBV6-5 and TRBJ1-2; 9 nucleotides agree with TRBD1. CDR1 MNHEY and CDR2 SVGAGI come from the germline V gene. V shed 2 bases and J 7 bases; nucleotides not matched to a gene: 2. The CDR3 covers 13 residues. The CDR3 loop is CASSYTGGRGYTF. The CDR3 coding sequence is TGTGCCAGCAGTTACACAGGGGGCCGTGGCTACACCTTC.

For the CDR3, the DNA is TGTGCCAGTAGTATTATGGGGACAGGGGCCAATCAGCCCCAGCATTTT. Amino acids: CASSIMGTGANQPQHF. This chain links TRBV19 with TRBJ1-5; 10 positions agree with TRBD1. Per the germline V gene, CDR1 is LNHDA and CDR2 is SQIVND (reference sequence). The CDR3 has 16 amino acids. With 3 bases clipped from V and 3 bases from J, the junction kept 5 bases outside the gene matches.

The V and J genes are TRBV18 and TRBJ2-1; 10 bases fit TRBD2. Trimming cost V 5 bases and J 2 bases; bases outside gene matches: 3. The germline CDR1 and CDR2 sequences are KGHSH and LQKENI. The CDR3 spans 15 residues. The CDR3, as DNA: TGTGCCAGCTCATCAGCGGGAGGGCCCTACAATGAGCAGTTCTTC. The encoded protein is CASSSAGGPYNEQFF.

J is TRBJ2-2 and V is TRBV6-5, with a weak D call TRBD1 (6 bases). The ends were cut back, 7 bases at V and 8 bases at J, with 14 bases in the middle. The CDR3 is made up of 13 amino acids. Germline-derived CDR1 and CDR2 are MNHEY and SVGAGI. The CDR3 sequence is CASMNRARGELFF. CDR3 in DNA: TGTGCCAGCATGAACAGGGCGCGGGGGGAGCTGTTTTTT.

V is TRBV11-3 and J is TRBJ2-1; 11 nucleotides line up with TRBD2. Losses at the gene ends were 5 bases for V and 9 bases for J; bases not matched to a gene: 9. This CDR3 has 15 amino acids. The V gene's germline CDR1 is SGHNT and CDR2 YENEEA. The chain's CDR3 is CASSLETSGTLEQFF. The CDR3 DNA follows: TGTGCCAGCAGCCTGGAGACTAGCGGGACCCTTGAGCAGTTCTTC.

The chain is built from TRBV10-3 and TRBJ1-2; D uncertain. The germline V gene has CDR1 ENHRY and CDR2 SYGVKD. The CDR3 contains 16 residues. Trimming pared 2 bases from V and 3 bases from J, leaving 16 bases between. In DNA, the CDR3 is TGTGCCATCAGTGAGGGTCCTCAATGGGCTTACTATGGCTACACCTTC. It is translated as CAISEGPQWAYYGYTF.

This clone was recorded once. This chain uses TRBV5-1 with TRBJ2-3, with D possibly TRBD2 on 5 matching bases. Trimming took 7 bases from V and 5 from J, leaving 14 bases between them. CDR1 is SGHRS, CDR2 YFSETQ, per germline. The length of the CDR3 is 13 residues. CDR3 protein: CASLALEGDTQYF. The CDR3 DNA is TGCGCCAGCTTGGCCCTCGAGGGAGATACGCAGTATTTT.

In its sample, this clone was seen a few times. This rearrangement joins TRBV7-8 to TRBJ2-3; D remains ambiguous. V shed 2 bases and J shed 12 bases, with 9 bases lying between them. The CDR3 runs 11 residues. CDR1 and CDR2 from the germline V gene are SGHVS and FQNEAQ. The CDR3 protein is CASSLFEYQYF. Here the CDR3 DNA reads TGTGCCAGCAGCTTATTCGAGTACCAGTATTTT.